This TCR beta chain was sequenced for a study of blood T cell repertoires in COVID-19. This CDR3 comprises 15 residues. The germline V gene encodes CDR1 SGHDT and CDR2 YYEEEE. V was clipped by 1 base and J by 5 bases; unmatched bases: 7. As handled by the study authors: Amplification from reference gene primers served as the basis for estimated nucleated cell counts. Measured with immunoSEQ multiplex PCR; TCRdb has only the in-frame clones, and not every one. V, J and clone size were drawn from that table, and D and trimming were deduced from the DNA. Here the sample spans 150,000 to 200,000 clones, 88% being singletons.

This TCR came from a man in his fifties who had recovered from COVID-19. V is TRBV5-6 and J is TRBJ2-7, with 9 bases that match TRBD1. Sequenced material: peripheral blood. The CDR3, as DNA: TGTGCCAGCAGCTTGTTCACAGGGGGCCGCGACGAGCAGTACTTC. Residues: CASSLFTGGRDEQYF.